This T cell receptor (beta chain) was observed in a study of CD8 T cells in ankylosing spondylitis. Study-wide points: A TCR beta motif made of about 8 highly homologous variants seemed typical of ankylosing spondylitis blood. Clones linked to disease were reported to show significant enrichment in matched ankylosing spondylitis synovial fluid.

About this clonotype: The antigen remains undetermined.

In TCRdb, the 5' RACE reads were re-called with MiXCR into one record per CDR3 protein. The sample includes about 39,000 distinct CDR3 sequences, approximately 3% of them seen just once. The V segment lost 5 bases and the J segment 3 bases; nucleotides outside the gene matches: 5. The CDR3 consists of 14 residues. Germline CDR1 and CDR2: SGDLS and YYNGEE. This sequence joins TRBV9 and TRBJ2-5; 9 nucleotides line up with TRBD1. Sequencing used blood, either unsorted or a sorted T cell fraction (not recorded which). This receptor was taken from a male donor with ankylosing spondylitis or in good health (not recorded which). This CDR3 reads CASRPGQGEETQYF. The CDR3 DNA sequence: TGTGCCAGCAGGCCGGGACAGGGTGAAGAGACCCAGTACTTC. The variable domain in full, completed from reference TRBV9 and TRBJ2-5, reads DSGVTQTPKHLITATGQRVTLRCSPRSGDLSVYWYQQSLDQGLQFLIQYYNGEERAKGNILERFSAQQFPDLHSELNLSSLELGDSALYFCASRPGQGEETQYFGPGTRLLVL.